This record covers a single TCR beta chain. Its target is not known. The data belong to a study of shared clonotypes between healthy human individuals. Broader study findings: Represented diversity, genetic and exposure-history alike, was limited by few donors. Generally, naive subsets (rather than memory subsets) showed larger estimated richness.

CD4+ cells underwent separation, giving CD45RA+ naive and CD45RA-negative memory subsets. In replicate PCRs of sorted subsets, about 220 ng DNA, roughly 31,000 T cell genomes, was used. Sequencing was performed with immunoSEQ multiplex PCR; in TCRdb, only in-frame clones are kept and a portion is missing. Among 2,500,000 or so clones, just under 95% were seen once, and the ten largest hold around 0.4%. The CDR3 runs 14 residues. The V and J ends lost 2 bases and 6 bases respectively, with 10 bases between them. Germline V gene sequence: CDR1 MNHEY, CDR2 SVGAGI. The genes are TRBV6-5 and TRBJ2-2; D is undetermined. The sample taken for sequencing was naive CD4+ T cells from PBMCs. Subset described: CD45RA+ positively selected. This TCR came from a young man in good health. Some clones in this sample may be carry-over from other donors' samples. The CDR3 nucleotides are TGTGCCAGCAGTTACCTCCTTATCTCCGGGGAGCTGTTTTTT. Encoded protein: CASSYLLISGELFF.